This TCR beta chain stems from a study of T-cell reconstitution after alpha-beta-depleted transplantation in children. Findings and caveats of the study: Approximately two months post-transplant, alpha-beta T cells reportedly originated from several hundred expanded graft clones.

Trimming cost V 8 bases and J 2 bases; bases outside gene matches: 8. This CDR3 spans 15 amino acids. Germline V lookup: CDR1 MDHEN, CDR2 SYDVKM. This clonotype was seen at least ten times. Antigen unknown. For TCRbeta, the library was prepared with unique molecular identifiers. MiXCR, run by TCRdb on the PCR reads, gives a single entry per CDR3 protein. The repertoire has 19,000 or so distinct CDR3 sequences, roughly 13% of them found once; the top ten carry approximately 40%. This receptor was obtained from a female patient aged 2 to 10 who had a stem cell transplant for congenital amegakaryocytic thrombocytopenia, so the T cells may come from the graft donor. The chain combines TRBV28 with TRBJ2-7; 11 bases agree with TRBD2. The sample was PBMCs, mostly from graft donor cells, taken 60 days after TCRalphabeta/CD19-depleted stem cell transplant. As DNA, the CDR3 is TGTGCCAGCGTCCGACCGGGACTAGCGGCCTACGAGCAGTACTTC. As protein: CASVRPGLAAYEQYF.